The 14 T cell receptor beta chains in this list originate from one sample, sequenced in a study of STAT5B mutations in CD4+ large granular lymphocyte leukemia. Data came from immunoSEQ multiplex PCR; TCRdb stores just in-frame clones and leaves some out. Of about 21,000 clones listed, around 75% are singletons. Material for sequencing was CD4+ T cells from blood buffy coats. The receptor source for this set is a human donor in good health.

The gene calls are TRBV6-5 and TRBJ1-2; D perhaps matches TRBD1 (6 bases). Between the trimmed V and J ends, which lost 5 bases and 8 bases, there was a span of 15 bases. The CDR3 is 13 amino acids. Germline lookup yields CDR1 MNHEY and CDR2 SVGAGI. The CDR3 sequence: CASSQTGTTGYTF. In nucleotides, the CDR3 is TGTGCCAGCAGTCAGACCGGGACAACCGGCTACACCTTC.

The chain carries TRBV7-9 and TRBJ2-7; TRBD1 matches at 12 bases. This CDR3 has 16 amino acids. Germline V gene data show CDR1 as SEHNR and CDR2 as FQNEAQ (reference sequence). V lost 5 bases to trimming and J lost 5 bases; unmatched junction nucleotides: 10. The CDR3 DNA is TGTGCCAGCAGCCCGGGACAGGGGGCTAGCCGGAACGAGCAGTACTTC. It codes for CASSPGQGASRNEQYF.

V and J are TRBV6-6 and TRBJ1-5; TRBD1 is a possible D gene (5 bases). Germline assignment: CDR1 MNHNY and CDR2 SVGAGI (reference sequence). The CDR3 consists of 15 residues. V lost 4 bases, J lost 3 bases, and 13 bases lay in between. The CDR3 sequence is CASSSERGYNQPQHF. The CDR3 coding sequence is TGTGCCAGCAGTTCGGAAAGGGGATACAATCAGCCCCAGCATTTT.

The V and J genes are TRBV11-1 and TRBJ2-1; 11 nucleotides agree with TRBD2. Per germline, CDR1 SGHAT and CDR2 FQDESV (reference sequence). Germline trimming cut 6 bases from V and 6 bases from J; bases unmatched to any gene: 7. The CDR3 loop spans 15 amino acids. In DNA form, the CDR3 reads TGTGCCAGCAGTTCACCGGGACTAGCGGCCAATGAGCAGTTCTTC. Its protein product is CASSSPGLAANEQFF.

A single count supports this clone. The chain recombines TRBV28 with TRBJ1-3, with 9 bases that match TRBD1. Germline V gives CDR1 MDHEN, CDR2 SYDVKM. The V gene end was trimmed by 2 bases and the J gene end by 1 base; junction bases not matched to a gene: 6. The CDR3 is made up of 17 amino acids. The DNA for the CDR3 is TGTGCCAGCAGTTTACGGGGACAGGGAGGATCTGGAAACACCATATATTTT. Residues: CASSLRGQGGSGNTIYF.

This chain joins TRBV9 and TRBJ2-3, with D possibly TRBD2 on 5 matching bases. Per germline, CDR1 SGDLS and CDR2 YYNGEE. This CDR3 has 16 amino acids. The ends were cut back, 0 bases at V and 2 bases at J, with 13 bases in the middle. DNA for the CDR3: TGTGCCAGCAGCGTAGCTGGCCACGGGATCACAGATACGCAGTATTTT. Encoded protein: CASSVAGHGITDTQYF.

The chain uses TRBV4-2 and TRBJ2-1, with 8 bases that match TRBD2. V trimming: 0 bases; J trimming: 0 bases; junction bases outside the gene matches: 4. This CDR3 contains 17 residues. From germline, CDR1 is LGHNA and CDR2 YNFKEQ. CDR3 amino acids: CASSQDFTSGSYNEQFF. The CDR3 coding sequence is TGTGCCAGCAGCCAAGATTTCACTAGCGGCTCCTACAATGAGCAGTTCTTC.

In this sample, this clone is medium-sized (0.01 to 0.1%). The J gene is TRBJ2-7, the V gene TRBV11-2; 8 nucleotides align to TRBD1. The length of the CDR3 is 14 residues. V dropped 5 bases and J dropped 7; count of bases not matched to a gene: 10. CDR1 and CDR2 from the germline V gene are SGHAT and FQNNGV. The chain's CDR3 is CASSTQGAQGEQYF. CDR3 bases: TGTGCCAGCAGCACTCAGGGGGCCCAGGGAGAGCAGTACTTC.

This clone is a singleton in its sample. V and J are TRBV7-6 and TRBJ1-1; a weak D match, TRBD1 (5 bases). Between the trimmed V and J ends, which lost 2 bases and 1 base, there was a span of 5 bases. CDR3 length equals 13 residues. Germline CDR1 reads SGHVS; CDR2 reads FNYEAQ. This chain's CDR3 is CASSLQGNTEAFF. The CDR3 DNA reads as TGTGCCAGCAGCTTACAGGGGAACACTGAAGCTTTCTTT.

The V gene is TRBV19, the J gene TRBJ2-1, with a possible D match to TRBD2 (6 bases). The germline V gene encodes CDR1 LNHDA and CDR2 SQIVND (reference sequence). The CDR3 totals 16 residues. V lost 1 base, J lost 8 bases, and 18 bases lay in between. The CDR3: CASSIGAGLGGYEQFF. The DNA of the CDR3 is TGTGCCAGTAGTATAGGGGCGGGCCTGGGGGGATATGAGCAGTTCTTC.

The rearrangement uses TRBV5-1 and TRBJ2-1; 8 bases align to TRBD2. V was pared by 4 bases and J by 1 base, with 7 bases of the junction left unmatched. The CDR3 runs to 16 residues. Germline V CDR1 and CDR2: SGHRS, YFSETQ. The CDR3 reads CASSVLAGSSYNEQFF. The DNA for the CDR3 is TGCGCCAGCAGCGTCCTAGCGGGCAGTTCCTACAATGAGCAGTTCTTC.

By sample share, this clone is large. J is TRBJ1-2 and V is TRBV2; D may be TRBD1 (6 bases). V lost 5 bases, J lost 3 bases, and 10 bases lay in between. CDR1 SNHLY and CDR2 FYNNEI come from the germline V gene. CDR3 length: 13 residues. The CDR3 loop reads CASSNRVDYGYTF. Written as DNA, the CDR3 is TGTGCCAGCAGTAACAGGGTCGACTATGGCTACACCTTC.

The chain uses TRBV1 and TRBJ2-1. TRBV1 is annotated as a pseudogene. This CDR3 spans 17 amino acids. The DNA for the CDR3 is TGCACCAGCAGCCAAGGGTTATATATGTCCTGGGACAATGAGCAGTTCTTC. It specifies CTSSQGLYMSWDNEQFF.

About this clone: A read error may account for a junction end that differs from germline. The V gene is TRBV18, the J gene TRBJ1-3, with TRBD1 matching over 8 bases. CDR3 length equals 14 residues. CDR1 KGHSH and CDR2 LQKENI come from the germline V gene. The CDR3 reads CTSSPDRVANTIYF. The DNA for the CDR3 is TGTACCAGCTCACCGGACAGGGTGGCGAACACCATATATTTT.